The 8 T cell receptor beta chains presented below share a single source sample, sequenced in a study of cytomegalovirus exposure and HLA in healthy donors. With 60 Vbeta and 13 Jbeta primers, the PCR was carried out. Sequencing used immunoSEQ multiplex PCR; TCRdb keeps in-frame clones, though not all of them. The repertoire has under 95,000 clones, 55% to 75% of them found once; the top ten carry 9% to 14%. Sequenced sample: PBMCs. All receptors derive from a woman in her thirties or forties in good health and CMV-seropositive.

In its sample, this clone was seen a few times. The CDR3 reads CASSESGGTDTQYF. The CDR3 nucleotides are TGCGCCAGCAGTGAATCGGGGGGCACAGATACGCAGTATTTT. This chain connects TRBV10-1 to TRBJ2-3; TRBD2 is a possible D gene (6 bases). Germline CDR1 WNHNN, CDR2 SYGVQD (reference sequence). The CDR3 runs 14 residues. Between the trimmed V and J ends, which lost 3 bases and 1 base, there was a span of 8 bases.

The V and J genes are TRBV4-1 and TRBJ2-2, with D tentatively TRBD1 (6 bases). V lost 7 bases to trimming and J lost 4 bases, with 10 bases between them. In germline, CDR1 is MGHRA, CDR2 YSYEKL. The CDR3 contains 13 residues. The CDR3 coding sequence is TGCGCCAGCATGTACAGGGCCACCGGGGAGCTGTTTTTT. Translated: CASMYRATGELFF.

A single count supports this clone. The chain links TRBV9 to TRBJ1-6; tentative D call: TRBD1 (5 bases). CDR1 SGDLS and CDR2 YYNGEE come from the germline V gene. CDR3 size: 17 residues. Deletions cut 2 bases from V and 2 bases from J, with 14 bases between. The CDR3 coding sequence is TGTGCCAGCAGCGTTCGTTACCCAGGGACCTATAATTCACCCCTCCACTTT. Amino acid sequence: CASSVRYPGTYNSPLHF.

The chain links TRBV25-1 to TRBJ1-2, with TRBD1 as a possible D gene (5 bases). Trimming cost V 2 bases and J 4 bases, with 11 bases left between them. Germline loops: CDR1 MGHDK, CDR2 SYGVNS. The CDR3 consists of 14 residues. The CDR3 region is CASSESGGFYGYTF. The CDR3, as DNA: TGTGCCAGCAGTGAAAGTGGGGGGTTCTATGGCTACACCTTC.

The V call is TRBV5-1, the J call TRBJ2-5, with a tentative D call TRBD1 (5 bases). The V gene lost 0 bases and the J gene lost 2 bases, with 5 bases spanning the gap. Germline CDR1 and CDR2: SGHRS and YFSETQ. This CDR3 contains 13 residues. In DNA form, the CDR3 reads TGCGCCAGCAGCTTGGGACAGCAAGAGACCCAGTACTTC. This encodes CASSLGQQETQYF.

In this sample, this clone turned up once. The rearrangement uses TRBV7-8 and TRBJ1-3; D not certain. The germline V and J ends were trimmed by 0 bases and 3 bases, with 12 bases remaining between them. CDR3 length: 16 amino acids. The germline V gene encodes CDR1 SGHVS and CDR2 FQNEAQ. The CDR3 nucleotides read TGTGCCAGCAGCTTAGCGGCGGGAGACAATGGAAACACCATATATTTT. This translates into CASSLAAGDNGNTIYF.

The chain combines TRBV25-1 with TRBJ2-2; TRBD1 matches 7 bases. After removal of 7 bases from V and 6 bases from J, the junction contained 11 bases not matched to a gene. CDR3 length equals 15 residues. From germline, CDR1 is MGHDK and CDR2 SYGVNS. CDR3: CASTTGVVKAGELFF. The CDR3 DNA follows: TGTGCCAGCACCACAGGGGTTGTTAAGGCCGGGGAGCTGTTTTTT.

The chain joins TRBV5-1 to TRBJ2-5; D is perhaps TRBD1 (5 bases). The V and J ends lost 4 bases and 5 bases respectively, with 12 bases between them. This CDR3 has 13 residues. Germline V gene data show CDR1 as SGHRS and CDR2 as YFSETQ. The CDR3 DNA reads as TGCGCCAGCAGCACGGACAACTGGGAGACCCAGTACTTC. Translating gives CASSTDNWETQYF.